The 24 T cell receptor beta chains given below trace back to one sample, sequenced in a study of CD8 T cells in ankylosing spondylitis. TCRdb analysed the 5' RACE reads with MiXCR anew, one entry per CDR3 protein. The table shows just under 350,000 distinct CDR3 sequences, with about 15% occurring only once. What was sequenced was blood, either unsorted or a sorted T cell fraction (not recorded which). These TCRs come from a male donor with ankylosing spondylitis or in good health (not recorded which).

This clonotype was detected a few times. The V call is TRBV7-2, the J call TRBJ2-3; 10 bases line up with TRBD2. The CDR3 sequence is 16 residues long. In germline, CDR1 is SGHTA, CDR2 FQGNSA. J lost 8 bases, V lost 5 bases, and 13 bases had no gene match. CDR3 sequence (DNA): TGTGCCAGCAGCCCGCCGGGAGCGGGGGGGCATAGTACGCAGTATTTT. As protein: CASSPPGAGGHSTQYF.

In its sample, this clonotype was seen a few times. The CDR3 DNA follows: TGCAGTGCTGACAGACTGAGCTCCTACGAGCAGTACTTC. Protein sequence: CSADRLSSYEQYF. The chain links TRBV20-1 to TRBJ2-7, with a weak D call TRBD1 (5 bases). The CDR3 is 13 residues long. Germline-derived CDR1 and CDR2 are DFQATT and SNEGSKA (reference sequence). Trimming shortened V by 5 bases and J by 0 bases, and 11 bases separated the two germline ends.

This clonotype was observed a handful of times. V gene TRBV7-2 combines with J gene TRBJ2-5; D is undetermined. Germline lookup yields CDR1 SGHTA and CDR2 FQGNSA. V was clipped by 4 bases and J by 7 bases, with 13 bases between them. The CDR3 spans 13 residues. Written as DNA, the CDR3 is TGTGCCAGCAGCTCTGAACCCCGTCGGACCCAGTACTTC. Residues: CASSSEPRRTQYF.

This clonotype was picked up a small number of times. The chain carries TRBV7-9 and TRBJ2-3; D gene unclear. Germline loops: CDR1 SEHNR, CDR2 FQNEAQ (reference sequence). There are 12 residues in the CDR3. The germline V and J ends were trimmed by 4 bases and 6 bases, with 8 bases remaining between them. The CDR3 DNA reads as TGTGCCAGCAGCTCCATCTCGGATACGCAGTATTTT. This gives the protein CASSSISDTQYF.

This clonotype was seen a few times. The genes are TRBV7-2 and TRBJ2-3, with a tentative D call TRBD2 (6 bases). Germline loops: CDR1 SGHTA, CDR2 FQGNSA. The CDR3 has 14 residues. Trimming left V 5 bases short and J 4 bases short, with 13 bases between. This CDR3 reads CASSARRVSDTQYF. The CDR3 DNA reads as TGTGCCAGCAGCGCAAGGAGGGTTTCAGATACGCAGTATTTT.

This clonotype has only a few counts. The chain is built from TRBV29-1 and TRBJ2-5, with a tentative D call TRBD1 (5 bases). Germline V gene lookup returns CDR1 SQVTM and CDR2 ANQGSEA. The CDR3 is 13 residues long. The V gene lost 3 bases and the J gene lost 1 base, with 9 bases spanning the gap. The DNA of the CDR3 is TGCAGCGTTGAGGGGCAGTCCCAAGAGACCCAGTACTTC. Its protein product is CSVEGQSQETQYF.

The chain uses TRBV5-1 and TRBJ2-6; TRBD2 is a possible D gene (5 bases). Trimming shortened V by 0 bases and J by 1 base, and 11 bases separated the two germline ends. There are 17 residues in the CDR3. Germline V CDR1 and CDR2: SGHRS, YFSETQ. CDR3 nucleotides: TGCGCCAGCAGCTTGGCCAGGTGGGAGTCTGGGGCCAACGTCCTGACTTTC. It encodes CASSLARWESGANVLTF.

The V gene is TRBV10-2, the J gene TRBJ1-5; D not resolved. This CDR3 spans 13 amino acids. With 2 bases removed from V and 4 bases from J, the gap between germline ends came to 6 bases. CDR1 and CDR2 (germline): WSHSY, SAAADI. CDR3: CASSEGQNQPQHF. CDR3 coding DNA: TGCGCCAGCAGTGAGGGGCAGAATCAGCCCCAGCATTTT.

This clonotype has ten or more counts. The junction shows a germline mismatch at one end, possibly a read error. The rearrangement joins TRBV12-3 or TRBV12-4 to TRBJ1-1; maybe TRBD1 (5 bases). The CDR3 spans 14 residues. The DNA of the CDR3 is TGTGCCAGCAGCTTAGGGACGGGGAACACTGAAGCTTTCTTT. Translated, it gives CASSLGTGNTEAFF.

This clonotype showed up just a few times. The J gene is TRBJ1-4, the V gene TRBV12-3 or TRBV12-4; tentatively, D is TRBD1 (6 bases). The CDR3 has 15 residues. V was shortened by 1 base and J by 6 bases, with 12 bases between the two germline ends. CDR3 in amino acids: CASSLGRGKDEKLFF. CDR3 nucleotides: TGTGCCAGCAGTTTAGGCAGGGGAAAGGATGAAAAACTGTTTTTT.

The chain employs TRBV10-3 and TRBJ2-3; a weak D match, TRBD1 (5 bases). Trimming took off 7 bases at V and 0 bases at J, with 20 bases between the two ends. This CDR3 is 17 amino acids long. The germline V gene has CDR1 ENHRY and CDR2 SYGVKD. Here the CDR3 DNA reads TGTGCCATCAACAGTGACAGTCTCGCTACTAGCACAGATACGCAGTATTTT. Translating it yields CAINSDSLATSTDTQYF.

The CDR3 nucleotides are TGTGCCAGCAGTTTAGTAGTACTCACTAGCACAGATACGCAGTATTTT. Translation gives CASSLVVLTSTDTQYF. The chain joins TRBV12-3 or TRBV12-4 to TRBJ2-3; D not certain. There are 16 residues in the CDR3. Deletions cut 1 base from V and 0 bases from J, with 11 bases between.

The chain links TRBV12-3 or TRBV12-4 to TRBJ2-1; possible D gene TRBD2, 6 bases. Trimming shortened V by 6 bases and J by 4 bases, and 16 bases separated the two germline ends. The CDR3 runs 15 residues. Written as DNA, the CDR3 is TGTGCCAGCAGGAATAGCGGACACCGATACAATGAGCAGTTCTTC. It is translated as CASRNSGHRYNEQFF.

This chain connects TRBV7-8 to TRBJ1-1; perhaps TRBD1 as D (5 bases). The CDR3 contains 15 residues. V was trimmed by 1 base and J by 4 bases, leaving 13 bases between them. Germline CDR1 reads SGHVS; CDR2 reads FQNEAQ. The CDR3 spells CASSLDQDTGTEAFF. In DNA form, the CDR3 reads TGTGCCAGCAGCTTAGATCAGGACACGGGCACTGAAGCTTTCTTT. The variable domain in full, completed from reference TRBV7-8 and TRBJ1-1, reads GAGVSQSPRYKVAKRGQDVALRCDPISGHVSLFWYQQALGQGPEFLTYFQNEAQLDKSGLPSDRFFAERPEGSVSTLKIQRTQQEDSAVYLCASSLDQDTGTEAFFGQGTRLTVV.

CDR3 in DNA: TGTGCCAGCAGTCCAACAAGGTGGGAATCAGATACGCAGTATTTT. This codes for CASSPTRWESDTQYF. The chain uses TRBV12-3 or TRBV12-4 and TRBJ2-3; D gene unclear. This CDR3 contains 15 residues. Deletions cut 5 bases from V and 4 bases from J, with 16 bases between.

The rearrangement uses TRBV20-1 and TRBJ2-1, with D unclear. The CDR3 is 14 amino acids. Deletions cut 3 bases from V and 4 bases from J, with 13 bases between. CDR1 is DFQATT and CDR2 is SNEGSKA in the germline V gene (reference sequence). The CDR3 region is CSARWFLAYNEQFF. CDR3 bases: TGCAGTGCTAGGTGGTTTTTGGCTTACAATGAGCAGTTCTTC.

The chain employs TRBV20-1 and TRBJ2-5; D is undetermined. With 5 bases removed from V and 1 base from J, the gap between germline ends came to 8 bases. This CDR3 spans 12 amino acids. CDR1 and CDR2 (germline): DFQATT, SNEGSKA (reference sequence). The CDR3 reads CSALRAQETQYF. As DNA, the CDR3 is TGCAGTGCTCTACGGGCCCAAGAGACCCAGTACTTC.

The sample holds a few counts of this clonotype. The chain recombines TRBV2 with TRBJ1-2; D call uncertain. The V and J ends lost 8 bases and 1 base respectively, with 14 bases between them. This CDR3 has 14 amino acids. Germline CDR1 SNHLY, CDR2 FYNNEI. CDR3 region: CASSQVSFNYGYTF. Here the CDR3 DNA reads TGTGCCAGCTCCCAGGTCTCCTTTAACTATGGCTACACCTTC.

This chain uses TRBV5-1 with TRBJ2-3; D is ambiguous. CDR3 size: 15 residues. The germline V gene encodes CDR1 SGHRS and CDR2 YFSETQ. V dropped 0 bases and J dropped 1 base, with 9 bases sitting between them. The CDR3 coding sequence is TGCGCCAGCAGCTTGGGGGCAGACCGCACAGATACGCAGTATTTT. Translated, it gives CASSLGADRTDTQYF.

The chain employs TRBV29-1 and TRBJ2-4; D possibly corresponds to TRBD1 (6 bases). The CDR3 loop spans 15 amino acids. V lost 0 bases, J lost 0 bases, and 9 bases lay in between. CDR1 and CDR2 from the germline V gene are SQVTM and ANQGSEA. The CDR3 coding sequence is TGCAGCGTTGAAGATCAGGGGCTAGCCAAAAACATTCAGTACTTC. Amino acids: CSVEDQGLAKNIQYF. Looking up the rest from reference TRBV29-1 and TRBJ2-4 gives the full variable domain: SAVISQKPSRDICQRGTSLTIQCQVDSQVTMMFWYRQQPGQSLTLIATANQGSEATYESGFVIDKFPISRPNLTFSTLTVSNMSPEDSSIYLCSVEDQGLAKNIQYFGAGTRLSVL.

The chain couples TRBV12-3 or TRBV12-4 to TRBJ2-3; tentatively, D is TRBD2 (8 bases). Trimming pared 5 bases from V and 2 bases from J, leaving 20 bases between. The CDR3 is 17 residues long. CDR3 nucleotide sequence: TGTGCCAGCAGTCTCCCGGGGGGGGAGGGGGCCACAGATACGCAGTATTTT. It specifies CASSLPGGEGATDTQYF.

The chain recombines TRBV12-3 or TRBV12-4 with TRBJ1-4; the D is unclear. V was clipped by 6 bases and J by 2 bases, with 16 bases between them. The CDR3 is 16 amino acids. CDR3 sequence: CASSPLGRLTNEKLFF. CDR3 DNA: TGTGCCAGCAGCCCGCTCGGACGTTTGACTAATGAAAAACTGTTTTTT.

In this sample, this clonotype turned up many times. The V call is TRBV7-2, the J call TRBJ1-3; D remains ambiguous. The V and J ends lost 0 bases and 0 bases respectively, with 12 bases between them. CDR3 length equals 17 residues. In germline, CDR1 is SGHTA, CDR2 FQGNSA. CDR3 coding DNA: TGTGCCAGCAGCTTAGCGAGGGATCTGAGCTCTGGAAACACCATATATTTT. Translated, it gives CASSLARDLSSGNTIYF.

This clonotype was counted at least ten times. The chain links TRBV20-1 to TRBJ2-2, with unresolved D. Germline-derived CDR1 and CDR2 are DFQATT and SNEGSKA (reference sequence). Trimming took off 0 bases at V and 6 bases at J, with 5 bases between the two ends. The CDR3 has 12 residues. DNA for the CDR3: TGCAGTGCTAGAGATCCGGCCGGGGAGCTGTTTTTT. Its protein product is CSARDPAGELFF.